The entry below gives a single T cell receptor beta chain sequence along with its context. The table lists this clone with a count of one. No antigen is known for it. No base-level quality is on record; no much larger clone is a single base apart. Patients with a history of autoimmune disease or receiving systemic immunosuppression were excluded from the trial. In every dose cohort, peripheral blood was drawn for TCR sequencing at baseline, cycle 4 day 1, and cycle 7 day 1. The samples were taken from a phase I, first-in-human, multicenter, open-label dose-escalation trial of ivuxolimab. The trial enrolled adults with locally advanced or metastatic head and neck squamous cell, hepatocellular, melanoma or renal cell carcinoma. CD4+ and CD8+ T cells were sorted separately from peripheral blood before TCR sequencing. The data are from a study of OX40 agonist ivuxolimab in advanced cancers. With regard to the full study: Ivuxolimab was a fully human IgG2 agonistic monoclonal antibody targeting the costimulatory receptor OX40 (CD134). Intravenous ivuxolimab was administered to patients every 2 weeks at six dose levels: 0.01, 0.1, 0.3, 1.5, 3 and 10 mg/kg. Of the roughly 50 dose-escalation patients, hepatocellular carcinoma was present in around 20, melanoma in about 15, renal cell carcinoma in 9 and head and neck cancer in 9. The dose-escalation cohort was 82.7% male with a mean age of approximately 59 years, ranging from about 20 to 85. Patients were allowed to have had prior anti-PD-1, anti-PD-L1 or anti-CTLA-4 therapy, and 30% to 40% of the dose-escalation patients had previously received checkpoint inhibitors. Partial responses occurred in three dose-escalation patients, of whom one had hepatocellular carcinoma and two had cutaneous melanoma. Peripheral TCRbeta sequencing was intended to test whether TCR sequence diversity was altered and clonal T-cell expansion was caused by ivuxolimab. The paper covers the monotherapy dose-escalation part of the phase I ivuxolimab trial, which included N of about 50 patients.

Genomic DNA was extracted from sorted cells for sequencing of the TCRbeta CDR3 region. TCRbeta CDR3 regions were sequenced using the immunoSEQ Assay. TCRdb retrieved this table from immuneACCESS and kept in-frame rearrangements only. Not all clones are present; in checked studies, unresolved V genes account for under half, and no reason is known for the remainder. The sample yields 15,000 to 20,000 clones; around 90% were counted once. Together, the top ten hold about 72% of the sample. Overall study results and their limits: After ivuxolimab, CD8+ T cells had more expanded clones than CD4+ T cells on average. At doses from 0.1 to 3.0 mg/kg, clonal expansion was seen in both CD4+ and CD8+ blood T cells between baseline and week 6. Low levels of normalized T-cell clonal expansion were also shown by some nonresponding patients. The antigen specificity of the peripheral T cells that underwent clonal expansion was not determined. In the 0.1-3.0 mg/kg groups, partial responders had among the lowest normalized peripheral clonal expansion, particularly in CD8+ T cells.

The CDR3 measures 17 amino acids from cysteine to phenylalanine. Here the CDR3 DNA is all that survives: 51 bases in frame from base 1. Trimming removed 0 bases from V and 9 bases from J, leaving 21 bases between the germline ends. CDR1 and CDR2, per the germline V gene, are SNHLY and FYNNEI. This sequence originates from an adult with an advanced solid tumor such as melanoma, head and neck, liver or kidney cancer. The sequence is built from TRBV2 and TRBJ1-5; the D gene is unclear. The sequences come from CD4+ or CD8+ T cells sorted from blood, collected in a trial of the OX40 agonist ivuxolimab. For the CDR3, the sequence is CASSEASKAPGWGPQHF. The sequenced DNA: TGTGCCAGCAGTGAAGCGAGTAAAGCCCCTGGGTGGGGGCCCCAGCATTTT.